The clone carrying this T cell receptor beta chain was counted ten times or more. Its antigen is not identified. This entry belongs to a study of T-cell reconstitution after alpha-beta-depleted transplantation in children. Library preparation (for TCRbeta) was performed with unique molecular identifiers. TCRdb called the PCR reads again in MiXCR, with one record for every CDR3 protein. The sample consists of about 830,000 distinct CDR3 sequences, around 15% of them appearing once. Germline V CDR1 and CDR2: SGHRS, YFSETQ. Trimming removed 4 bases from V and 7 bases from J, with 18 bases in between. The CDR3 totals 15 residues. General study points: Several hundred graft clones that had expanded were reportedly the source of alpha-beta T cells about two months after transplant. When one year had passed after transplant, most T-cell counts and diversity came from newly produced T cells.

The J gene is TRBJ2-1, the V gene TRBV5-1; D might be TRBD2 (5 bases). This clonotype originated in a male patient between 10 and 17 years old who had a stem cell transplant for acute lymphoblastic leukemia, so the T cells may come from the graft donor. Material: PBMCs, mostly from graft donor cells, obtained 360 days after TCRalphabeta/CD19-depleted stem cell transplant. The CDR3 nucleotides are TGCGCCAGCAGCCCACGGACTCTTCAAGTGAATGAGCAGTTCTTC. Protein product: CASSPRTLQVNEQFF. The variable domain in full, completed from reference TRBV5-1 and TRBJ2-1, reads KAGVTQTPRYLIKTRGQQVTLSCSPISGHRSVSWYQQTPGQGLQFLFEYFSETQRNKGNFPGRFSGRQFSNSRSEMNVSTLELGDSALYLCASSPRTLQVNEQFFGPGTRLTVL.